A single sample is the source of the 12 T cell receptor beta chains below, sequenced in a study of HIV-infected patients and healthy controls (dated by TCRdb to between 2012 and 2015). The study collected follow-up blood from HIV-infected patients roughly three months, about 14 weeks, after antiretroviral therapy began. Whole blood was used without fractionating the cells, so the repertoire represented all peripheral T cells without sorting. The library was built by means of 5' RACE. The instrument given in TCRdb is Illumina MiSeq. SuperScript III was used to reverse transcribe 500 ng RNA with primers targeting the alpha and beta constant regions. Separate alpha and beta chain libraries were made by chain-specific third strand synthesis with multiplexing indices. The public reads were reanalyzed by TCRdb: fastp trimming at Q25, MiXCR alignment, in-frame beta chains only. Entries that share a CDR3 protein sequence are merged under the most common genes and DNA. For this sample the table gives over 5,000 distinct CDR3 sequences, of which 20% to 25% were detected only once. Of the sample, 25% to 35% falls within the top ten clones.

Here the sequenced sample was blood, taken during antiretroviral therapy. These receptors originate from an adult with HIV infection.

This clonotype was observed a few times. The chain couples TRBV6-1 to TRBJ2-1, with D perhaps matching TRBD2 (5 bases). Per the germline V gene, CDR1 is MNHNS and CDR2 is SASEGT. CDR3 size: 12 residues. V lost 3 bases and J 7 bases, leaving 7 bases between the germline ends. The CDR3 bases are TGTGCCAGCAGTGACCCGGGGAATGAGCAGTTCTTC. This gives the protein CASSDPGNEQFF.

The chain couples TRBV12-3 or TRBV12-4 to TRBJ2-7; D might be TRBD1 (6 bases). Between the trimmed V and J ends, which lost 5 bases and 4 bases, there was a span of 9 bases. The CDR3 length is 12 residues. CDR3 in amino acids: CASSDGQYEQYF. In DNA form, the CDR3 reads TGTGCCAGCAGTGACGGACAGTACGAGCAGTACTTC.

The CDR3: CASSYLQQGASYGYTF. In DNA form, the CDR3 reads TGTGCCAGCAGTTACTTACAACAGGGGGCGAGCTATGGCTACACCTTC. V is TRBV6-6 and J is TRBJ1-2; 9 nucleotides align to TRBD1. Per the germline V gene, CDR1 is MNHNY and CDR2 is SVGAGI (reference sequence). Trimming took 1 base from V and 4 from J; bases not matched to a gene: 7. The CDR3 is made up of 16 amino acids.

Judged by abundance, this clonotype is medium-sized (0.01 to 0.1%). The chain couples TRBV6-1 to TRBJ1-4; 10 bases are shared with TRBD1. Trimming at V came to 7 bases and at J to 0 bases, leaving 5 bases not matched to a gene. The CDR3 extends over 16 amino acids. Germline V gives CDR1 MNHNS, CDR2 SASEGT. The CDR3 coding sequence is TGTGCCAGCAAACCCGGGACAGGGGCAACTAATGAAAAACTGTTTTTT. It yields the protein CASKPGTGATNEKLFF.

This clonotype counts as medium-sized. The CDR3 sequence is CAISVGQFEQFF. For the CDR3, the DNA is TGTGCCATCAGTGTAGGACAGTTTGAGCAGTTCTTC. The chain couples TRBV10-3 to TRBJ2-1, with D possibly TRBD1 on 6 matching bases. Germline V gene sequence: CDR1 ENHRY, CDR2 SYGVKD. Deletions cut 4 bases from V and 9 bases from J, with 10 bases between. The CDR3 has 12 amino acids.

This clonotype was found many times. The chain carries TRBV19 and TRBJ1-1; tentative D call: TRBD1 (5 bases). The germline CDR1 and CDR2 sequences are LNHDA and SQIVND (reference sequence). V lost 8 bases and J 2 bases, leaving 12 bases between the germline ends. CDR3 length: 13 residues. CDR3 region: CASFWGPNTEAFF. CDR3 nucleotide sequence: TGTGCCAGTTTCTGGGGCCCAAACACTGAAGCTTTCTTT.

About this clonotype itself: This could be a read error, since a much larger clone is one nucleotide away. The chain recombines TRBV12-3 or TRBV12-4 with TRBJ1-5; D is uncertain. The CDR3 spans 16 residues. The CDR3: CASRDLGAISNKPQHF. The DNA of the CDR3 is TGTGCCAGCAGAGACCTCGGAGCGATTAGCAATAAGCCCCAGCATTTT.

Remarks on this clonotype: Just one base apart from a much larger clone, this may be a read error. This chain connects TRBV5-1 to TRBJ2-2; 11 bases line up with TRBD2. With 5 bases clipped from V and 3 bases from J, the junction kept 6 bases outside the gene matches. The V gene's germline CDR1 is SGHRS and CDR2 YFSETQ. The CDR3 length is 16 residues. In DNA form, the CDR3 reads TGCGCCAGCAGGTTAACTAGCGGGGGACACACCGGGGAGCTGTTTTTT. Protein product: CASRLTSGGHTGELFF.

This clonotype is medium-sized. The chain is built from TRBV27 and TRBJ2-7, with D tentatively TRBD2 (6 bases). This CDR3 is 14 amino acids long. V lost 4 bases and J lost 0, with 10 bases in between. Germline V CDR1 and CDR2: MNHEY, SMNVEV (reference sequence). The DNA for the CDR3 is TGTGCCAGCAGTTCGTGGGAGGACTCCTACGAGCAGTACTTC. The encoded protein is CASSSWEDSYEQYF.

Of note for this clonotype: This may stem from a read error, because a much larger clone lies one nucleotide away. V is TRBV14 and J is TRBJ2-1; 9 nucleotides align to TRBD1. V gave up 3 bases and J gave up 7 bases; unmatched junction bases: 10. This CDR3 spans 16 amino acids. The V gene's germline CDR1 is SGHDN and CDR2 FVKESK. The CDR3 reads CASSHPATGGWNEQFF. The CDR3 nucleotides are TGTGCCAGCAGCCATCCCGCGACAGGGGGATGGAATGAGCAGTTCTTC.

This clonotype was counted at least ten times. V usage is TRBV6-5 and J usage is TRBJ1-1; D may be TRBD1 (6 bases). CDR3 length: 17 amino acids. CDR1 and CDR2 (germline): MNHEY, SVGAGI. V dropped 6 bases and J dropped 1 base, with 21 bases sitting between them. The DNA of the CDR3 is TGTGCCAGCAGCTCACTTCTTACCGGGACAACGAACACTGAAGCTTTCTTT. Its translation: CASSSLLTGTTNTEAFF.

As regards this clonotype: Given a much more abundant clone one base away, this may be a read error. The rearrangement joins TRBV27 to TRBJ2-1, with D unclear. V gave up 6 bases and J gave up 3 bases, with 18 bases separating them. Germline CDR1 reads MNHEY; CDR2 reads SMNVEV (reference sequence). The CDR3 totals 16 residues. CDR3 loop: CASSRTLLGYYNEQFF. For the CDR3, the DNA is TGTGCCAGCAGCAGAACACTGTTGGGCTACTACAATGAGCAGTTCTTC.